One T cell receptor (beta chain) is described in this entry. Its specificity is unknown. These data originate in a study of T-cell reconstitution after alpha-beta-depleted transplantation in children. TCRbeta library construction was performed incorporating unique molecular identifiers. Using its own MiXCR run on the PCR reads, TCRdb lists one record per CDR3 protein. Of about a million distinct CDR3 sequences listed, roughly 31% are singletons. The CDR3 covers 15 residues. V lost 4 bases and J 1 base, leaving 12 bases between the germline ends. CDR1 is SGHAT, CDR2 FQNNGV, per germline. Broader study findings: It was surviving recipient T cells and thymic progenitors that gave some patients high TCRbeta diversity at day 60. T-cell numbers and diversity one year post-transplant derived largely from freshly generated T cells. Approximately two months post-transplant, alpha-beta T cells reportedly originated from several hundred expanded graft clones.

The material sequenced was PBMCs, mostly from graft donor cells, taken 360 days after TCRalphabeta/CD19-depleted stem cell transplant. The clonotype was recovered from a boy younger than two who had a stem cell transplant for SCID, so the T cells may come from the graft donor. The gene calls are TRBV11-2 and TRBJ2-3, with D perhaps matching TRBD1 or TRBD2 (5 bases each). DNA for the CDR3: TGTGCCAGCAGCTCTGAGGGGTACGGCACAGATACGCAGTATTTT. Translating gives CASSSEGYGTDTQYF.